This entry lists 27 T cell receptor beta chains sequenced from one sample in a study of monozygotic twins with inflammatory bowel disease. TCRdb reprocessed the 5' RACE reads, with one entry per CDR3 protein and no DNA. The sample includes 95,000 to 110,000 distinct CDR3 sequences. The source material was blood. These receptors all stem from a human donor with ulcerative colitis or Crohn's disease, or a healthy co-twin of an affected twin (not recorded which).

The J gene is TRBJ2-1, the V gene TRBV7-6; TCRdb lists TRBD1, though no DNA is available to test this call. CDR1 and CDR2 (germline): SGHVS, FNYEAQ. The CDR3 length is 18 residues. CDR3 sequence: CASSLAGPGQPHNNEQFF.

The V gene is TRBV21-1, the J gene TRBJ1-2. TRBV21-1 counts as a pseudogene. The CDR3 loop spans 18 amino acids. The CDR3 region is CASSRFAGARALVNGYTF.

The genes are TRBV7-2 and TRBJ1-6; TCRdb's D call, TRBD1, is unchecked because there is no DNA. The germline CDR1 and CDR2 sequences are SGHTA and FQGNSA. This CDR3 has 14 amino acids. This CDR3 is CASSPGPGRSPLHF.

The chain employs TRBV5-1 and TRBJ2-4; TCRdb's D call, TRBD1, is unchecked because there is no DNA. The CDR3 consists of 16 residues. Germline V gene sequence: CDR1 SGHRS, CDR2 YFSETQ. CDR3 sequence reads: CASSRRGQESKNIQYF.

The rearrangement links TRBV28 to TRBJ1-1. Germline-derived CDR1 and CDR2 are MDHEN and SYDVKM. The CDR3 spans 12 residues. Here the CDR3 reads CASSTGSSEAFF.

The CDR3 region is CASSRRLAGGGQETQYF. The genes are TRBV5-1 and TRBJ2-5; absent DNA, TCRdb's TRBD2 call cannot be checked. Germline CDR1 is SGHRS and CDR2 is YFSETQ. This CDR3 region has 17 residues.

J is TRBJ1-6 and V is TRBV10-3. There are 13 residues in the CDR3. Germline V gene data show CDR1 as ENHRY and CDR2 as SYGVKD. The CDR3 spells CAIRLGVDSPLHF.

This rearrangement joins TRBV5-1 to TRBJ1-1. This CDR3 has 16 amino acids. Germline V gene sequence: CDR1 SGHRS, CDR2 YFSETQ. This CDR3 is CASSLGQSNLNTEAFF.

The chain is built from TRBV12-3 or TRBV12-4 and TRBJ2-1; without DNA, the TCRdb call of TRBD2 cannot be checked. CDR3 length equals 16 residues. Here the CDR3 reads CASRIKTSGSLAEQFF.

CDR3 protein: CAELTSAGELFF. J is TRBJ2-2 and V is TRBV12-3 or TRBV12-4; TCRdb selects TRBD2, and the lack of DNA leaves this call unchecked. There are 12 residues in the CDR3.

The V call is TRBV6-1, the J call TRBJ2-1; the D call of TRBD2 rests on TCRdb alone, since no DNA is present to check it. The CDR3 is 14 amino acids. The germline gives CDR1 MNHNS, CDR2 SASEGT. CDR3 sequence reads: CASSGTSGRALWFF.

V is TRBV4-3 and J is TRBJ2-1; absent DNA, TCRdb's TRBD2 call cannot be checked. The CDR3 runs 16 residues. Germline lookup yields CDR1 LGHNA and CDR2 YSLEER. Here the CDR3 reads CASSREREPWYNEQFF.

J is TRBJ1-4 and V is TRBV18. Germline V gene sequence: CDR1 KGHSH, CDR2 LQKENI. The CDR3 spans 14 residues. The CDR3 is CASSPRGGDEKLFF.

The CDR3 sequence: CAISKAPRVTSYEQYF. The chain recombines TRBV21-1 with TRBJ2-7. TRBV21-1 is classified as a pseudogene. The CDR3 runs to 16 residues.

The chain has TRBV5-1 and TRBJ2-7; without DNA, the TCRdb call of TRBD2 cannot be checked. CDR1 and CDR2 from the germline V gene are SGHRS and YFSETQ. The CDR3 spans 14 residues. CDR3 region: CASSSGLGNYEQYF.

This chain uses TRBV20-1 with TRBJ1-6. Per germline, CDR1 DFQATT and CDR2 SNEGSKA (reference sequence). The CDR3 contains 14 residues. CDR3: CSAHKSSYNSPLHF.

The rearrangement links TRBV6-1 to TRBJ2-2; the TRBD2 assignment by TCRdb is unverifiable without DNA. Per germline, CDR1 MNHNS and CDR2 SASEGT. This CDR3 has 15 residues. CDR3: CASTLAGWGTGELFF.

The V and J genes are TRBV6-5 and TRBJ2-2; TCRdb's assignment of TRBD2 cannot be checked, as there is no DNA. The germline V gene encodes CDR1 MNHEY and CDR2 SVGAGI. The CDR3 is made up of 15 amino acids. The CDR3 is CASRRLDINTGELFF.

The rearrangement links TRBV12-3 or TRBV12-4 to TRBJ2-3. There are 12 residues in the CDR3. The CDR3 region is CASSLAVYTQYF.

This chain links TRBV20-1 with TRBJ2-7. From germline, CDR1 is DFQATT and CDR2 SNEGSKA (reference sequence). This CDR3 has 11 residues. The CDR3 here is CSAYGSYEQYF.

The chain is built from TRBV5-5 and TRBJ2-3. Germline V gene lookup returns CDR1 SGHKS and CDR2 YYEKEE (reference sequence). The CDR3 totals 12 residues. CDR3 residues: CASSLPPDTQYF.

CDR3 in amino acids: CSAEGGSNFGETQYF. This chain links TRBV29-1 with TRBJ2-5; TCRdb outputs TRBD2, but without DNA this stays unchecked. CDR1 is SQVTM and CDR2 is ANQGSEA in the germline V gene. The CDR3 length is 15 residues.

This chain uses TRBV24-1 with TRBJ1-3; without DNA, the TCRdb call of TRBD1 cannot be checked. CDR1 and CDR2 (germline): KGHDR, SFDVKD. The CDR3 has 14 residues. CDR3 residues: CATSDSGRGNTIYF.

The CDR3 sequence is CSGQTSGGQETQYF. The V gene is TRBV20-1, the J gene TRBJ2-5; checking the TCRdb D call of TRBD2 is not possible without DNA. CDR1 is DFQATT and CDR2 is SNEGSKA in the germline V gene (reference sequence). CDR3 length: 14 amino acids.

The genes are TRBV7-2 and TRBJ2-5; TCRdb returns TRBD2, unconfirmable since there is no DNA. This CDR3 contains 15 residues. Germline CDR1 and CDR2: SGHTA and FQGNSA. The CDR3 sequence: CASSLGGRTVETQYF.

J is TRBJ1-3 and V is TRBV3-1; the D gene TCRdb calls, TRBD1, cannot be checked with no DNA. Per germline, CDR1 LGHDT and CDR2 YNNKEL (reference sequence). The CDR3 runs 16 residues. The CDR3 here is CASSQPRGVDGNTIYF.

The chain is built from TRBV20-1 and TRBJ2-3; as DNA is missing, the TRBD1 call by TCRdb cannot be tested. Germline V gene sequence: CDR1 DFQATT, CDR2 SNEGSKA (reference sequence). There are 13 residues in the CDR3. This chain's CDR3 is CRGTGGAWDTQYF.